The 31 T cell receptor beta chains presented below share a single source sample, sequenced in a study of early T cells in non-severe SARS-CoV-2 infection. TCRdb itself ran the 5' RACE reads through MiXCR, one entry per CDR3 protein. This sample has around 84,000 distinct CDR3 sequences, with around 15% found just once. Sequencing was carried out using whole blood. The origin of the receptors is an adult who was a healthcare worker with PCR-confirmed SARS-CoV-2 infection or an uninfected control (not recorded which).

The rearrangement joins TRBV5-1 to TRBJ1-1; no clear D gene. Germline V gene data show CDR1 as SGHRS and CDR2 as YFSETQ. This CDR3 is 12 amino acids long. The V gene lost 0 bases and the J gene lost 10 bases, with 10 bases spanning the gap. The chain's CDR3 is CASSLDGGRAFF. The CDR3 coding sequence is TGCGCCAGCAGCTTGGACGGAGGTAGAGCTTTCTTT.

This clonotype was picked up a small number of times. This rearrangement joins TRBV6-1 to TRBJ2-4, with unresolved D. The CDR3 has 15 residues. The germline V gene encodes CDR1 MNHNS and CDR2 SASEGT. Trimming took off 0 bases at V and 3 bases at J, with 9 bases between the two ends. CDR3 DNA: TGTGCCAGCAGTGAAGCTCTCCTTTTCAAAAACATTCAGTACTTC. This translates into CASSEALLFKNIQYF.

A few counts support this clonotype. This sequence joins TRBV11-3 and TRBJ2-2; tentatively, D is TRBD2 (7 bases). Germline CDR1 SGHNT, CDR2 YENEEA. This CDR3 has 16 residues. Between the trimmed V and J ends, which lost 5 bases and 4 bases, there was a span of 17 bases. CDR3 in DNA: TGTGCCAGCAGCCCGACAGGACTAGTCGGCACCGGGGAGCTGTTTTTT. It is translated as CASSPTGLVGTGELFF.

The chain links TRBV30 to TRBJ1-2, with TRBD1 identical over 7 bases. CDR3 size: 13 residues. J lost 4 bases, V lost 0 bases, and 2 bases had no gene match. CDR1 is GTSNPN and CDR2 is SVGIG in the germline V gene (reference sequence). Written as DNA, the CDR3 is TGTGCCTGGAGTGTAGGGGGCTCCTATGGCTACACCTTC. Protein product: CAWSVGGSYGYTF. Full variable domain (outside the CDR3, taken from reference TRBV30 and TRBJ1-2): SQTIHQWPATLVQPVGSPLSLECTVEGTSNPNLYWYRQAAGRGLQLLFYSVGIGQISSEVPQNLSASRPQDRQFILSSKKLLLSDSGFYLCAWSVGGSYGYTFGSGTRLTVV.

This clonotype showed up many times. The rearrangement uses TRBV12-5 and TRBJ1-4; no clear D gene. Germline V lookup: CDR1 LGHNT, CDR2 FRNRAP. The V and J ends lost 5 bases and 8 bases respectively, with 9 bases between them. This CDR3 spans 12 amino acids. CDR3 region: CASGPRVEKLFF. The CDR3 region has the DNA TGTGCTAGTGGTCCCCGGGTGGAAAAACTGTTTTTT.

This clonotype turned up a few times. The V gene is TRBV7-2, the J gene TRBJ2-1; possibly TRBD1 for D (6 bases). Germline V gene data show CDR1 as SGHTA and CDR2 as FQGNSA. The V gene lost 5 bases and the J gene lost 7 bases, with 9 bases spanning the gap. CDR3 size: 12 residues. The CDR3 DNA reads TGTGCCAGCAGCCCCCAGGGGAATGAGCAGTTCTTC. This gives the protein CASSPQGNEQFF.

The chain combines TRBV7-2 with TRBJ2-2; D is possibly TRBD1 or TRBD2 (5 bases each). The length of the CDR3 is 14 residues. V was shortened by 2 bases and J by 9 bases, with 13 bases between the two germline ends. Germline CDR1 SGHTA, CDR2 FQGNSA. CDR3 residues: CASSLSPGLRELFF. Here the CDR3 DNA reads TGTGCCAGCAGCTTATCCCCGGGGCTCAGGGAGCTGTTTTTT.

Comments on this clonotype: It is unclear where the CDR3 begins or ends on the DNA, so no DNA is shown, and the CDR3 is as TCRdb lists it. This chain links TRBV5-6 with TRBJ1-5. The CDR3 contains 13 residues when both ends are counted. Germline values: CDR1 SGHDT, CDR2 YYEEEE. CDR3 amino acids: CASSTSGSQPQHF.

This clonotype was seen at least ten times. This rearrangement joins TRBV7-9 to TRBJ2-5; 12 nucleotides align to TRBD2. J was trimmed by 14 bases and V by 6 bases; bases with no gene match: 10. CDR1 SEHNR and CDR2 FQNEAQ come from the germline V gene (reference sequence). The CDR3 sequence is 13 residues long. CDR3 residues: CASSRGLAGSSYF. The CDR3 DNA is TGTGCCAGCAGTCGCGGACTAGCGGGGTCTTCCTACTTC.

The chain is built from TRBV18 and TRBJ2-7; TRBD2 might be the D (5 bases). The germline CDR1 and CDR2 sequences are KGHSH and LQKENI. V was cut by 2 bases and J by 0 bases, with 8 bases left in between. This CDR3 has 14 amino acids. The CDR3 coding sequence is TGTGCCAGCTCACCAGAGGGAAGCTCCTACGAGCAGTACTTC. Protein product: CASSPEGSSYEQYF.

This clonotype was observed a few times. The rearrangement joins TRBV7-2 to TRBJ2-3; 7 bases are shared with TRBD1. The germline V gene encodes CDR1 SGHTA and CDR2 FQGNSA. The CDR3 sequence is 16 residues long. V gave up 5 bases and J gave up 2 bases; unmatched junction bases: 10. Here the CDR3 reads CASSLNPGQNTDTQYF. In nucleotides, the CDR3 is TGTGCCAGCAGCCTGAATCCGGGACAGAACACAGATACGCAGTATTTT.

The V and J genes are TRBV5-1 and TRBJ2-3; perhaps TRBD1 as D (5 bases). Trimming took off 4 bases at V and 3 bases at J, with 21 bases between the two ends. CDR1 is SGHRS, CDR2 YFSETQ, per germline. The CDR3 has 17 amino acids. The CDR3 coding sequence is TGCGCCAGCAGCCCCTCTACCGGAGACAGTACGACAGATACGCAGTATTTT. Protein: CASSPSTGDSTTDTQYF.

The chain combines TRBV20-1 with TRBJ2-7; D could derive from TRBD1 or TRBD2 (5 bases each). Germline V gene data show CDR1 as DFQATT and CDR2 as SNEGSKA (reference sequence). The germline V and J ends were trimmed by 0 bases and 5 bases, with 8 bases remaining between them. This CDR3 has 12 amino acids. CDR3 protein: CSARDRGNEQYF. In DNA form, the CDR3 reads TGCAGTGCTAGAGATCGGGGCAACGAGCAGTACTTC.

V and J are TRBV20-1 and TRBJ2-2; D is uncertain. Germline V gene data show CDR1 as DFQATT and CDR2 as SNEGSKA (reference sequence). The CDR3 is 15 amino acids. V was pared by 3 bases and J by 1 base, with 12 bases between. In DNA form, the CDR3 reads TGCAGTGCTAGGAAGGCAGGAAGGAACACCGGGGAGCTGTTTTTT. It is translated as CSARKAGRNTGELFF.

CDR3 bases: TGTGCCAGCAGCTTAGGGCAGTCCCGACGGAACACTGAAGCTTTCTTT. Translating gives CASSLGQSRRNTEAFF. The rearrangement uses TRBV7-9 and TRBJ1-1; D unresolved. Germline-derived CDR1 and CDR2 are SEHNR and FQNEAQ (reference sequence). Trimming took off 1 base at V and 1 base at J, with 13 bases between the two ends. This CDR3 comprises 16 residues.

The table lists this clonotype with many counts. The chain links TRBV11-2 to TRBJ2-1, with 8 bases fitting TRBD1. Germline V gene data show CDR1 as SGHAT and CDR2 as FQNNGV. After removal of 1 base from V and 5 bases from J, the junction contained 4 bases not matched to a gene. The length of the CDR3 is 15 residues. CDR3 loop: CASSLVRGRNNEQFF. The CDR3 nucleotides read TGTGCCAGCAGCTTAGTCAGGGGGCGGAACAATGAGCAGTTCTTC.

This clonotype has just a few counts. The rearrangement links TRBV4-1 to TRBJ2-7, with 9 nucleotides matching TRBD2. CDR1 is MGHRA, CDR2 YSYEKL, per germline. The CDR3 has 16 residues. Unmatched junction bases numbered 12, after V lost 3 bases and J lost 6 bases. CDR3 coding DNA: TGCGCCAGCAGCCAGCGTTGGGGGACTAGCTATACCGAGCAGTACTTC. Translation: CASSQRWGTSYTEQYF.

This clonotype was detected a few times. The rearrangement joins TRBV12-3 or TRBV12-4 to TRBJ2-7, with D hard to call. V lost 1 base and J lost 0, with 4 bases in between. The CDR3 loop spans 13 amino acids. This CDR3 is CASSLELSYEQYF. In DNA form, the CDR3 reads TGTGCCAGCAGTTTAGAGCTCTCCTACGAGCAGTACTTC.

This clonotype appeared many times. The rearrangement joins TRBV6-6 to TRBJ1-2; TRBD1 aligns across 7 bases. In germline, CDR1 is MNHNY, CDR2 SVGAGI (reference sequence). The CDR3 runs 17 residues. Trimming took 2 bases from V and 4 from J; bases not matched to a gene: 13. This CDR3 reads CASSYPVPGQRAYGYTF. The CDR3 DNA follows: TGTGCCAGCAGTTACCCAGTCCCGGGACAGCGGGCCTATGGCTACACCTTC.

This clonotype showed up just a few times. CDR3 in DNA: TGTGCCAGCAGCTTAACGTACACAAAATGGGACACTGAAGCTTTCTTT. This encodes CASSLTYTKWDTEAFF. The chain is built from TRBV11-2 and TRBJ1-1; D gene uncertain. CDR1 and CDR2 from the germline V gene are SGHAT and FQNNGV. The CDR3 covers 16 residues. The ends were cut back, 2 bases at V and 3 bases at J, with 16 bases in the middle.

This rearrangement joins TRBV20-1 to TRBJ2-1; 12 nucleotides line up with TRBD2. Germline V lookup: CDR1 DFQATT, CDR2 SNEGSKA (reference sequence). This CDR3 contains 14 residues. Trimming removed 6 bases from V and 10 bases from J; junction bases left unmatched: 10. CDR3 in DNA: TGCAGTGCAAGCCTAGCGGGAGGGGCCCAGGAGCAGTTCTTC. It codes for CSASLAGGAQEQFF.

This chain uses TRBV11-2 with TRBJ1-1, with TRBD1 as a possible D gene (5 bases). Germline V lookup: CDR1 SGHAT, CDR2 FQNNGV. This CDR3 is built from 16 residues. Trimming shortened V by 1 base and J by 5 bases, and 17 bases separated the two germline ends. In DNA, the CDR3 is TGTGCCAGCAGCTTAGTTTCCGGGGGGGTTCAAACTGAAGCTTTCTTT. The encoded protein is CASSLVSGGVQTEAFF.

The genes are TRBV6-5 and TRBJ2-4, with 7 bases that match TRBD1. This CDR3 contains 15 residues. Germline CDR1 and CDR2: MNHEY and SVGAGI. After removal of 7 bases from V and 0 bases from J, the junction contained 6 bases not matched to a gene. The CDR3 region is CASKKTGQAKNIQYF. CDR3 nucleotides: TGTGCCAGCAAGAAGACAGGGCAAGCCAAAAACATTCAGTACTTC.

This chain joins TRBV11-3 and TRBJ2-1, with 9 bases matching TRBD2. Germline V CDR1 and CDR2: SGHNT, YENEEA. Unmatched junction bases numbered 11, after V lost 1 base and J lost 10 bases. The length of the CDR3 is 16 residues. CDR3 bases: TGTGCCAGCAGCTTAGGGGTTAGCGGGAGATGGGACGAGCAGTTCTTC. Amino acids: CASSLGVSGRWDEQFF.

This chain joins TRBV6-2 or TRBV6-3 and TRBJ1-2, with D hard to call. Germline CDR1 MNHEY, CDR2 SVGEGT. Deletions cut 3 bases from V and 4 bases from J, with 21 bases between. This CDR3 has 17 residues. CDR3 loop: CASSYQESRSYVYGYTF. The CDR3 DNA reads TGTGCCAGCAGTTATCAGGAATCCCGATCGTACGTCTATGGCTACACCTTC.

This clonotype came up a few times. V gene TRBV7-9 combines with J gene TRBJ2-7; D gene ambiguous. V dropped 5 bases and J dropped 2 bases, with 10 bases sitting between them. There are 13 residues in the CDR3. Germline CDR1 and CDR2: SEHNR and FQNEAQ (reference sequence). The CDR3 bases are TGTGCCAGCAGCCTTCGGCACCCCTACGAGCAGTACTTC. Translated, it gives CASSLRHPYEQYF.

This clonotype was observed a handful of times. The rearrangement joins TRBV11-3 to TRBJ2-7, with TRBD2 identical over 9 bases. Germline CDR1 is SGHNT and CDR2 is YENEEA. J lost 5 bases, V lost 5 bases, and 10 bases had no gene match. This CDR3 is 15 amino acids long. DNA for the CDR3: TGTGCCAGCAGCCCCCGACCGGGACTAGCAGACGAGCAGTACTTC. This sequence encodes CASSPRPGLADEQYF.

This clonotype occurred a few times. The V call is TRBV11-2, the J call TRBJ2-2; unclear D gene. Trimming took off 2 bases at V and 0 bases at J, with 10 bases between the two ends. Per germline, CDR1 SGHAT and CDR2 FQNNGV. The CDR3 contains 16 residues. CDR3 in DNA: TGTGCCAGCAGCTTATATAGGCAGCCGAACACCGGGGAGCTGTTTTTT. It yields the protein CASSLYRQPNTGELFF. Drawing the rest from reference TRBV11-2 and TRBJ2-2, the complete variable domain is EAGVAQSPRYKIIEKRQSVAFWCNPISGHATLYWYQQILGQGPKLLIQFQNNGVVDDSQLPKDRFSAERLKGVDSTLKIQPAKLEDSAVYLCASSLYRQPNTGELFFGEGSRLTVL.

This clonotype was seen more than once but under ten times. The V gene is TRBV7-9, the J gene TRBJ1-2; D not certain. The V end was cut by 2 bases, the J end by 8 bases, with 12 bases between. This CDR3 is built from 13 residues. Germline-derived CDR1 and CDR2 are SEHNR and FQNEAQ (reference sequence). CDR3 residues: CASSLRTPDGYTF. CDR3 bases: TGTGCCAGCAGCTTACGGACCCCTGACGGCTACACCTTC.

In its sample, this clonotype ranks as medium-sized. The V gene is TRBV20-1, the J gene TRBJ1-5, with 7 bases matching TRBD1. The V gene end was trimmed by 4 bases and the J gene end by 6 bases; junction bases not matched to a gene: 12. CDR1 is DFQATT, CDR2 SNEGSKA, per germline (reference sequence). The CDR3 is 15 amino acids. The CDR3 loop is CSAIIGLSGGQPQHF. The CDR3 DNA reads TGCAGTGCTATCATCGGACTTTCAGGGGGTCAGCCCCAGCATTTT.

Only a few counts were recorded for this clonotype. The chain joins TRBV5-6 to TRBJ1-2; 8 bases fit TRBD1. The V and J ends lost 5 bases and 4 bases, in that order; junction bases with no gene match: 13. Germline CDR1 SGHDT, CDR2 YYEEEE. CDR3 length: 16 residues. The CDR3: CASSQGASEAPYGYTF. The DNA for the CDR3 is TGTGCCAGCAGTCAGGGGGCTTCCGAGGCGCCCTATGGCTACACCTTC.